This note documents a single T cell receptor (beta chain) sequence. Its antigen is not identified. The data belong to a study of CD8+CD57+ T cells in acquired aplastic anemia. Study background: 3.2 ug was the average amount of DNA from sorted CD4+ and CD8+ cells.

The template for TCR beta VDJ and CDR3 sequence profiling was genomic DNA. Each CDR3 protein gets one entry after TCRdb re-called the reads with MiXCR. The sample yields 450,000 to 550,000 distinct CDR3 sequences, approximately 33% seen once. All sequencing subjects had displayed CD8+CD57+ cell expansion on flow cytometry. Patients had received no therapy at the time of blood sampling. Study conclusions and caveats: Found in both controls and patients were some 31 CD8+ CDR3 sequences. Any difference that existed in CD8+ Simpson's diversity between patients and controls was not significant.

The source is a human donor with aplastic anemia. Input material: sorted CD4+, CD8+, or CD8+CD57+ T cells (not recorded which) from PBMCs.

The CDR3 DNA is TGTGCCAGCAGCACCCAGAGTGCAACTAATGAAAAACTGTTTTTT. Protein product: CASSTQSATNEKLFF. The chain is built from TRBV7-2 and TRBJ1-4, with D hard to call. This CDR3 has 15 amino acids. From germline, CDR1 is SGHTA and CDR2 FQGNSA. Trimming shortened V by 5 bases and J by 0 bases, and 10 bases separated the two germline ends. Full variable domain (rest looked up from reference TRBV7-2 and TRBJ1-4): GAGVSQSPSNKVTEKGKDVELRCDPISGHTALYWYRQSLGQGLEFLIYFQGNSAPDKSGLPSDRFSAERTGGSVSTLTIQRTQQEDSAVYLCASSTQSATNEKLFFGSGTQLSVL.